Following are 25 T cell receptor beta chains from one sample sequenced in a study of cytomegalovirus exposure and HLA in healthy donors. PCR was performed using 60 Vbeta and 13 Jbeta primers. Sequencing was performed with immunoSEQ multiplex PCR; in TCRdb, only in-frame clones are kept and a portion is missing. Among roughly 200,000 clones listed, roughly 8.7% were seen once. Source material: PBMCs. These TCRs come from a woman aged 25 to 39 in good health and CMV-seropositive.

The genes are TRBV10-3 and TRBJ1-5, with 7 bases that match TRBD1. J lost 2 bases, V lost 10 bases, and 8 bases had no gene match. Germline CDR1 ENHRY, CDR2 SYGVKD. CDR3 length: 14 residues. Written as DNA, the CDR3 is TGTGCCACCGACAGGGATGGGGGCAATCAGCCCCAGCATTTT. This sequence encodes CATDRDGGNQPQHF.

The table lists this clone with a few counts. The chain is built from TRBV5-1 and TRBJ2-2; 9 bases fit TRBD2. This CDR3 comprises 16 residues. Trimming took 5 bases from V and 7 from J; bases not matched to a gene: 12. Germline V gene data show CDR1 as SGHRS and CDR2 as YFSETQ. CDR3 sequence (DNA): TGCGCCAGCAGGTCAGTTGGCCTAGCGGGATACGGGGAGCTGTTTTTT. Protein sequence: CASRSVGLAGYGELFF.

This sequence joins TRBV10-3 and TRBJ2-5; a weak D match, TRBD2 (5 bases). This CDR3 has 13 residues. The ends were cut back, 4 bases at V and 11 bases at J, with 17 bases in the middle. Germline CDR1 and CDR2: ENHRY and SYGVKD. The chain's CDR3 is CAISVGGREEQYF. Here the CDR3 DNA reads TGTGCCATCAGTGTAGGAGGCCGCGAGGAGCAGTACTTC.

Comment on this clone: One end of the junction varies from germline; a read error may be responsible. The chain carries TRBV15 and TRBJ2-7; 7 bases are shared with TRBD1. The CDR3 consists of 13 residues. Germline values: CDR1 LNHNV, CDR2 YYDKDF (reference sequence). The CDR3: CATSRVPSGQSTF. CDR3 DNA: TGTGCCACCAGCAGAGTCCCCTCGGGACAGTCAACCTTC.

This clone has more than one count but fewer than ten. The rearrangement uses TRBV6-6 and TRBJ1-4, with 10 bases matching TRBD1. In germline, CDR1 is MNHNY, CDR2 SVGAGI (reference sequence). The CDR3 loop spans 16 amino acids. V lost 2 bases and J lost 5; bases outside the gene matches: 5. The CDR3 nucleotides read TGTGCCAGCAGTTACCGGGGACAGGGGCGGAATGAAAAACTGTTTTTT. It codes for CASSYRGQGRNEKLFF.

The chain combines TRBV4-1 with TRBJ1-5, with D unresolved. CDR3 length equals 16 residues. V was pared by 0 bases and J by 0 bases, with 9 bases between. Germline V gives CDR1 MGHRA, CDR2 YSYEKL. In nucleotides, the CDR3 is TGCGCCAGCAGCCAAGATCGGGTCGCTAGCAATCAGCCCCAGCATTTT. Translating it yields CASSQDRVASNQPQHF.

This clone was observed a few times. This sequence joins TRBV5-1 and TRBJ2-3; the match to TRBD2 covers 7 bases. This CDR3 region has 17 residues. V trimming: 4 bases; J trimming: 4 bases; junction bases outside the gene matches: 15. Germline CDR1 is SGHRS and CDR2 is YFSETQ. In nucleotides, the CDR3 is TGCGCCAGCAGCCTCGGGACTATCGACCGCCTCTCAGATACGCAGTATTTT. Protein: CASSLGTIDRLSDTQYF.

The gene calls are TRBV18 and TRBJ2-1; the match to TRBD2 covers 7 bases. Germline values: CDR1 KGHSH, CDR2 LQKENI. With 3 bases clipped from V and 5 bases from J, the junction kept 4 bases outside the gene matches. This CDR3 region has 14 residues. The CDR3 spells CASSPSAGDNEQFF. In DNA, the CDR3 is TGTGCCAGCTCACCCTCCGCGGGAGACAATGAGCAGTTCTTC.

The V gene is TRBV29-1, the J gene TRBJ1-2; D perhaps matches TRBD1 (6 bases). Looked up from germline, CDR1 is SQVTM and CDR2 is ANQGSEA. This CDR3 contains 19 residues. V gave up 3 bases and J gave up 3 bases, with 29 bases separating them. CDR3 sequence: CSVDGAGETPSIFHYGYTF. Written as DNA, the CDR3 is TGCAGCGTTGATGGGGCAGGGGAAACCCCTTCGATTTTTCACTATGGCTACACCTTC.

The genes are TRBV4-2 and TRBJ2-1, with 16 bases identical to TRBD2. The CDR3 spans 16 residues. After removal of 3 bases from V and 7 bases from J, the junction contained 3 bases not matched to a gene. Germline V lookup: CDR1 LGHNA, CDR2 YNFKEQ. CDR3 in DNA: TGTGCCAGCAGCCAGGGACTAGCGGGAGGGACAAATGAGCAGTTCTTC. As protein: CASSQGLAGGTNEQFF.

CDR3 sequence: CASSLGSRGHAGTEAFF. The CDR3 DNA is TGTGCCAGCAGCTTGGGGAGCAGGGGGCATGCGGGCACTGAAGCTTTCTTT. The chain links TRBV5-5 to TRBJ1-1; 8 nucleotides line up with TRBD1. CDR3 length: 17 residues. Trimming removed 0 bases from V and 4 bases from J; junction bases left unmatched: 11. Per the germline V gene, CDR1 is SGHKS and CDR2 is YYEKEE (reference sequence).

This chain links TRBV11-2 with TRBJ1-3; D not resolved. The V end was cut by 1 base, the J end by 4 bases, with 14 bases between. Germline V gene data show CDR1 as SGHAT and CDR2 as FQNNGV. CDR3 size: 16 residues. CDR3 nucleotide sequence: TGTGCCAGCAGCTTAGTCGGGGAGAATGACGGAAACACCATATATTTT. It codes for CASSLVGENDGNTIYF.

This chain joins TRBV9 and TRBJ1-3; no clear D. This CDR3 comprises 13 residues. V was cut by 0 bases and J by 7 bases, with 8 bases left in between. Germline CDR1 and CDR2: SGDLS and YYNGEE. CDR3 nucleotide sequence: TGTGCCAGCAGCGTAGCCGGAGGGAACACCATATATTTT. It encodes CASSVAGGNTIYF.

In this sample, this clone turned up a few times. This chain joins TRBV7-6 and TRBJ2-1; possibly TRBD2 for D (6 bases). V shed 1 base and J shed 2 bases, with 9 bases lying between them. The CDR3 covers 15 residues. Germline CDR1 SGHVS, CDR2 FNYEAQ. The CDR3 sequence is CASSLELAAYNEQFF. The CDR3 DNA reads TGTGCCAGCAGCTTAGAACTAGCCGCCTACAATGAGCAGTTCTTC.

This clone has a handful of counts. The J gene is TRBJ2-1, the V gene TRBV29-1; D might be TRBD2 (5 bases). V shed 0 bases and J shed 10 bases, with 10 bases lying between them. From germline, CDR1 is SQVTM and CDR2 ANQGSEA. The CDR3 sequence is 12 residues long. This chain's CDR3 is CSVEDNEGEQFF. CDR3 nucleotide sequence: TGCAGCGTTGAAGATAACGAGGGAGAGCAGTTCTTC.

This clone showed up just a few times. The V and J genes are TRBV11-2 and TRBJ1-2; 8 bases align to TRBD1. V lost 2 bases to trimming and J lost 9 bases; unmatched junction nucleotides: 23. This CDR3 contains 19 residues. Per the germline V gene, CDR1 is SGHAT and CDR2 is FQNNGV. The CDR3 nucleotides read TGTGCCAGCAGCTTACTCTCAGGCGGACAGGGTCTACCCAGGTTGAGCTACACCTTC. Its translation: CASSLLSGGQGLPRLSYTF.

The chain employs TRBV2 and TRBJ1-6; D ambiguous. Germline assignment: CDR1 SNHLY and CDR2 FYNNEI. Trimming removed 6 bases at V and 4 bases at J, with 7 bases between. The CDR3 runs 13 residues. CDR3 DNA sequence: TGTGCCAGCAGCGGGTCGTATAATTCACCCCTCCACTTT. Its protein product is CASSGSYNSPLHF.

The CDR3 bases are TGCGCCAGCCGAGCCGGGACTAGTGGCGAAAAACTGTTTTTT. Amino acid sequence: CASRAGTSGEKLFF. V gene TRBV4-1 combines with J gene TRBJ1-4, with a weak D call TRBD1 (5 bases). CDR3 size: 14 residues. Trimming took 8 bases from V and 8 from J, leaving 18 bases between them. Germline lookup yields CDR1 MGHRA and CDR2 YSYEKL.

The V gene is TRBV7-2, the J gene TRBJ2-7, with 8 bases fitting TRBD2. Germline lookup yields CDR1 SGHTA and CDR2 FQGNSA. The length of the CDR3 is 14 residues. The V and J ends lost 5 bases and 4 bases, in that order; junction bases with no gene match: 7. In nucleotides, the CDR3 is TGTGCCAGCAGCCAACGGACTAGCTCGTACGAGCAGTACTTC. It translates to CASSQRTSSYEQYF.

The genes are TRBV2 and TRBJ2-2; 9 nucleotides line up with TRBD1. CDR1 and CDR2 from the germline V gene are SNHLY and FYNNEI. After removal of 6 bases from V and 5 bases from J, the junction contained 7 bases not matched to a gene. The CDR3 is made up of 15 amino acids. DNA of the CDR3: TGTGCCAGCAGGTCACAGGGGGCGCTTACCGGGGAGCTGTTTTTT. Its translation is CASRSQGALTGELFF.

There are a few counts of this clone. The V gene is TRBV2, the J gene TRBJ1-1; no clear D. Germline CDR1 reads SNHLY; CDR2 reads FYNNEI. The ends were cut back, 6 bases at V and 8 bases at J, with 10 bases in the middle. This CDR3 contains 11 residues. The CDR3 sequence is CASSPSGEAFF. In DNA form, the CDR3 reads TGTGCCAGCAGCCCAAGCGGCGAAGCTTTCTTT.

The chain carries TRBV7-6 and TRBJ2-3; 9 bases map to TRBD2. The CDR3 is made up of 15 amino acids. Germline V gene data show CDR1 as SGHVS and CDR2 as FNYEAQ. Trimming took 3 bases from V and 2 from J; bases not matched to a gene: 3. The CDR3 sequence is CASSLGLAHTDTQYF. The DNA of the CDR3 is TGTGCCAGCAGCTTGGGACTAGCTCACACAGATACGCAGTATTTT.

This clone was observed a few times. This sequence joins TRBV9 and TRBJ2-7; 8 nucleotides match TRBD2. The CDR3 runs 15 residues. The V segment lost 4 bases and the J segment 5 bases; nucleotides outside the gene matches: 11. Germline V lookup: CDR1 SGDLS, CDR2 YYNGEE. The CDR3: CASSLQYSGINEQYF. The CDR3 coding sequence is TGTGCCAGCAGCCTACAGTATAGCGGGATCAACGAGCAGTACTTC.

CDR3 nucleotides: TGTGCCTGGACGGTTTCACAGGGGTGGGACACTGAAGCTTTCTTT. This translates into CAWTVSQGWDTEAFF. The genes are TRBV30 and TRBJ1-1; TRBD1 aligns across 7 bases. The CDR3 runs 15 residues. Germline CDR1 reads GTSNPN; CDR2 reads SVGIG (reference sequence). The J segment lost 3 bases and the V segment lost 4 bases, leaving 11 bases of the junction unmatched. Looking up the rest from reference TRBV30 and TRBJ1-1 gives the full variable domain: SQTIHQWPATLVQPVGSPLSLECTVEGTSNPNLYWYRQAAGRGLQLLFYSVGIGQISSEVPQNLSASRPQDRQFILSSKKLLLSDSGFYLCAWTVSQGWDTEAFFGQGTRLTVV.

The chain joins TRBV23-1 to TRBJ1-2; D is unresolved. TRBV23-1 is treated as an ORF (open reading frame) with a function not yet certain. V shed 4 bases and J shed 4 bases, with 13 bases lying between them. The CDR3 length is 14 residues. CDR3 nucleotide sequence: TGCGCCAGCAGTCCTGCCGGCAGCGCCTATGGCTACACCTTC. It codes for CASSPAGSAYGYTF.